Following are 8 T cell receptor beta chains from one sample sequenced in a study of PD-1 blockade in classical Hodgkin lymphoma. The time point denotes: cycle 4 day 1 (C4D1), after less than 7 weeks of nivolumab. Brentuximab vedotin exposure varied among the patients, all of whom had relapsed after autologous stem cell transplantation. Generated by immunoSEQ multiplex PCR, the TCRdb table keeps only in-frame clones and is missing some. The sample records tens of thousands of clones, approximately 90% being singletons. The sample in question was peripheral blood mononuclear cells (PBMCs), obtained before the fourth cycle of nivolumab. These receptors were taken from a human donor with classical Hodgkin lymphoma.

This clone was counted once. The chain is built from TRBV18 and TRBJ1-3; D ambiguous. This CDR3 region has 14 residues. Trimming pared 3 bases from V and 0 bases from J, leaving 6 bases between. Germline V CDR1 and CDR2: KGHSH, LQKENI. The CDR3: CASSPSFSGNTIYF. DNA for the CDR3: TGTGCCAGCTCACCGAGCTTCTCTGGAAACACCATATATTTT.

The chain uses TRBV18 and TRBJ2-2; D remains unclear. V lost 4 bases and J 0 bases, leaving 3 bases between the germline ends. This CDR3 contains 13 residues. In germline, CDR1 is KGHSH, CDR2 LQKENI. CDR3 coding DNA: TGTGCCAGCTCACTAACGAACACCGGGGAGCTGTTTTTT. Amino acids: CASSLTNTGELFF.

The chain uses TRBV15 and TRBJ2-3; 9 bases are a match to TRBD2. V was clipped by 0 bases and J by 5 bases; unmatched bases: 6. The germline V gene encodes CDR1 LNHNV and CDR2 YYDKDF (reference sequence). The CDR3 is 16 residues long. CDR3 nucleotide sequence: TGTGCCACCAGCAGAGAGCGGGGGGGCCATGGAGATACGCAGTATTTT. Protein: CATSRERGGHGDTQYF.

V is TRBV19 and J is TRBJ1-1, with no clear D. Trimming cost V 5 bases and J 6 bases, with 19 bases left between them. CDR1 and CDR2 from the germline V gene are LNHDA and SQIVND (reference sequence). The CDR3 spans 15 residues. The CDR3 sequence is CASSEWVGRSAEAFF. The CDR3 DNA is TGTGCCAGTAGTGAGTGGGTAGGCCGCTCAGCTGAAGCTTTCTTT. Complete variable domain (other parts from reference TRBV19 and TRBJ1-1): DGGITQSPKYLFRKEGQNVTLSCEQNLNHDAMYWYRQDPGQGLRLIYYSQIVNDFQKGDIAEGYSVSREKKESFPLTVTSAQKNPTAFYLCASSEWVGRSAEAFFGQGTRLTVV.

The V gene is TRBV9, the J gene TRBJ2-3; 8 bases align to TRBD1. The CDR3 totals 15 residues. Trimming cost V 4 bases and J 2 bases; bases outside gene matches: 6. Germline CDR1 SGDLS, CDR2 YYNGEE. CDR3 DNA: TGTGCCAGCAGCTTGGGACAGGCATCCACAGATACGCAGTATTTT. It specifies CASSLGQASTDTQYF.

Here the CDR3 DNA reads TGTGCCAGTAGTATACTCCAGGGGGCATCCTACTCACCCCTCCACTTT. Its protein product is CASSILQGASYSPLHF. The chain employs TRBV19 and TRBJ1-6; 8 bases are a match to TRBD1. Per germline, CDR1 LNHDA and CDR2 SQIVND (reference sequence). This CDR3 contains 16 residues. The V gene end was trimmed by 2 bases and the J gene end by 10 bases; junction bases not matched to a gene: 10.

The rearrangement links TRBV11-2 to TRBJ2-1, with D hard to call. This CDR3 contains 14 residues. CDR1 and CDR2 (germline): SGHAT, FQNNGV. Trimming removed 1 base from V and 5 bases from J, with 9 bases in between. The CDR3 loop is CASSLVPLNNEQFF. In DNA, the CDR3 is TGTGCCAGCAGCTTAGTGCCGCTAAACAATGAGCAGTTCTTC.

V usage is TRBV6-5 and J usage is TRBJ1-4; D not resolved. Trimming took 2 bases from V and 7 from J, leaving 11 bases between them. CDR3 length equals 14 residues. The germline CDR1 and CDR2 sequences are MNHEY and SVGAGI. The CDR3 spells CASSYTPGSEKLFF. The DNA of the CDR3 is TGTGCCAGCAGTTACACCCCGGGCAGTGAAAAACTGTTTTTT.